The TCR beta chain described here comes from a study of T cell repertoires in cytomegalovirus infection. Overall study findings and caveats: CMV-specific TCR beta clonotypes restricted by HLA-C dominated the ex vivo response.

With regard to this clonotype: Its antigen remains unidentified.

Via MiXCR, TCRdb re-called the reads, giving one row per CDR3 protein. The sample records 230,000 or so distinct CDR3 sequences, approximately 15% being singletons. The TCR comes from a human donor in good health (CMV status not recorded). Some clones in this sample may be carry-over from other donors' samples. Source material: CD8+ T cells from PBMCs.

CDR3 residues: CATSDLGGLDYNEQFF. Written as DNA, the CDR3 is TGTGCCACCAGTGATTTGGGGGGCCTAGACTACAATGAGCAGTTCTTC. This rearrangement joins TRBV24-1 to TRBJ2-1; D is perhaps TRBD1 (6 bases). This CDR3 region has 16 residues. V was trimmed by 0 bases and J by 3 bases, leaving 11 bases between them. Germline lookup yields CDR1 KGHDR and CDR2 SFDVKD.